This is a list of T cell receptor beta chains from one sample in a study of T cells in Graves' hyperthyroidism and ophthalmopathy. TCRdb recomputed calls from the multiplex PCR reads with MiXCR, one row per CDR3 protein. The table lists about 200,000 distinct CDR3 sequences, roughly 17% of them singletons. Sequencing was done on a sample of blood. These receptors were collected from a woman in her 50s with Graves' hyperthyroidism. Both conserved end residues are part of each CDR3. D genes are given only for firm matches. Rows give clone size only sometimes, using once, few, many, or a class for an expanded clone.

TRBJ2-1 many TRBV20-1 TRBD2 TGCAGTGCTAGAGGGGAGCGGGAGTTCCACAATGAGCAGTTCTTC CSARGEREFHNEQFF
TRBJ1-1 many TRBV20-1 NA TGCAGTGCTCCCAGGGACACTGAAGCTTTCTTT CSAPRDTEAFF
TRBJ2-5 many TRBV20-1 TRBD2 TGCAGTGCCCCGCGGACTAGCGGATTCCAAGAGACCCAGTACTTC CSAPRTSGFQETQYF
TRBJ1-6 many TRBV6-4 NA TGTGCCAGCAGTGACTCGGCAGAAAATTCACCCCTCCACTTT CASSDSAENSPLHF
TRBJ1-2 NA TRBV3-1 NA TGTGCCACCAAAAGTTGGGTACCGGGGGGCTACACCTTC CATKSWVPGGYTF
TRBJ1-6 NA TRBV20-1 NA TGCAGTGCCATGCGGGGAGTCCTCCACTTT CSAMRGVLHF
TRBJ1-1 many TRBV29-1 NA TGCAGCGCCGTGCGGGGAATGAACACTGAAGCTTTCTTT CSAVRGMNTEAFF
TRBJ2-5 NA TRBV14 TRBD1 TGTGCCAGCAGCCGAAATACAGGGGGCACCAAGACCCAGTACTTC CASSRNTGGTKTQYF
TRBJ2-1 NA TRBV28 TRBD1 TGTGCCAGCAGTTTCCAAAACAGGGGGACTCTGGATGATGAGCAGTTCTTC CASSFQNRGTLDDEQFF
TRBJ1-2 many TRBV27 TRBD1 TGTGCCAGCAGTTACAGGGGATCGGCCTATGGCTACACCTTC CASSYRGSAYGYTF
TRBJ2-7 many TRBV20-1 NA TGCAGTGCTAGTTCCCCCCGGGGTAGGTTCTACGAGCAGTACTTC CSASSPRGRFYEQYF
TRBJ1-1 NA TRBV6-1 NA TGTGCCAGCAGTGAGGAGGGGGTCTTCGCTGAAGCTTTCTTT CASSEEGVFAEAFF
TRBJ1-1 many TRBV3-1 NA TGTGCCAGCAGCCAAGTAGTGCGACAGCGGAACACTGAAGCTTTCTTT CASSQVVRQRNTEAFF
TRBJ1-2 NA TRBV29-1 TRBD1 TGCAGCGTTCCCCCAGGGACAGAAAACTATGGCTACACCTTC CSVPPGTENYGYTF
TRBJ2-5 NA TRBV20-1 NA TGCAGTGCCACGGGACTTTATCAAGAGACCCAGTACTTC CSATGLYQETQYF
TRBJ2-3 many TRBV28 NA TGTGCCAGCAGTTTAGGCTCTATAGATACGCAGTATTTT CASSLGSIDTQYF
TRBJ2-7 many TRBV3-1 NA TGTGCCAGCAGCCAAGTCCGAGTTGGGGGCTACGAGCAGTACTTC CASSQVRVGGYEQYF
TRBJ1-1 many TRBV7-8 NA TGTGCCAGCAGCTTAGGGGGGGCTGAAGCTTTCTTT CASSLGGAEAFF
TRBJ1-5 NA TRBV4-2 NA TGTGCCAGCAGCGCAAACGAACCAGGGCGAACCAATCAGCCCCAGCATTTT CASSANEPGRTNQPQHF
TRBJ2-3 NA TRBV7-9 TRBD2 TGTGCCAGCAGCCACCCCCCCGGGACTACCGCCACAGATACGCAGTATTTT CASSHPPGTTATDTQYF
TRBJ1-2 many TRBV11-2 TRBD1 TGTGCCAGCAGCTCCTCGACAGGGATCTATGGCTACACCTTC CASSSSTGIYGYTF
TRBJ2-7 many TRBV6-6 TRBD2 TGTGCCAGCAGTTACTCACGGGACTACCCCTCCGAGCAGTACTTC CASSYSRDYPSEQYF
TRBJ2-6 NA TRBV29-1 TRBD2 TGCAGCGTTGTGGGCAACACGCCTAGCGGACCCAGCTCTGGGGCCAACGTCCTGACTTTC CSVVGNTPSGPSSGANVLTF
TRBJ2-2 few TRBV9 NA TGTGCCAGCAGCGTAGTAGCCGGGGAGCTGTTTTTT CASSVVAGELFF
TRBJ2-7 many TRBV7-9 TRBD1 TGTGCCAGCAGCTTAAGGGGACAGGGCCTCTTCTACGAGCAGTACTTC CASSLRGQGLFYEQYF
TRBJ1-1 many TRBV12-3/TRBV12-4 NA TGTGCCAGCAGTTTCCAGAGCATGAACACTGAAGCTTTCTTT CASSFQSMNTEAFF
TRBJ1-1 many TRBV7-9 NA TGTGCCAGCAGCTTCCGCGGGATAGCTTTCTTT CASSFRGIAFF
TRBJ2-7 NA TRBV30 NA TGTGCCTGGAGACAGGCGGATGGGTTCTCCTACGAGCAGTACTTC CAWRQADGFSYEQYF
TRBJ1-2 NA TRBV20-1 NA TGCAGTGCTCGCCCGGAAACAGGGAACTATGGCTACACCTTC CSARPETGNYGYTF
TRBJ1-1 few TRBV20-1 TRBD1 TGCAGTGCTAGGGCGGGACAGGGATTGAACACTGAAGCTTTCTTT CSARAGQGLNTEAFF